The T cell receptor (beta chain) under discussion was sequenced for a study of blood T cell repertoires in COVID-19. Background on the study: COVID-19 samples, acute and convalescent, were from the United States, Italy and Spain. T cells, B-cell-depleted T cells, or PBMCs provided the cDNA or gDNA that served as material.

CDR3 length: 16 residues. Germline V gene sequence: CDR1 MGHRA, CDR2 YSYEKL. The V segment lost 1 base and the J segment 4 bases; nucleotides outside the gene matches: 9. As processed by the authors: The assay estimated nucleated cells by amplifying reference gene primers. The assay was immunoSEQ multiplex PCR, and TCRdb's table has in-frame clones only and misses some. The V and J calls and clone size are taken from that table; D and trimming were inferred from the DNA. The table shows more than 85,000 clones, with 75% to 85% occurring only once. The material sequenced was peripheral blood. The chain couples TRBV4-1 to TRBJ1-2; 7 bases align to TRBD1. The origin of this receptor is a woman in her 70s with acute or convalescent COVID-19. For the CDR3, the DNA is TGCGCCAGCAGCCAAGGTGGAGAAGGGGGCGTCTATGGCTACACCTTC. Protein sequence: CASSQGGEGGVYGYTF.